The 27 T cell receptor beta chains in this list originate from one sample, sequenced in a study of human T cells and chemical hapten exposure. Total RNA was extracted from unfractionated whole blood. Via MiXCR, TCRdb re-called the 5' RACE reads, giving one row per CDR3 protein. Among tens of thousands of distinct CDR3 sequences listed, 7% to 8% were seen once. The source of these receptors is a male donor in good health.

CDR3: CASRYRRLPVYEQYF. The CDR3 region has the DNA TGTGCCAGCCGATACCGGCGGCTTCCAGTCTACGAGCAGTACTTC. The V call is TRBV7-8, the J call TRBJ2-7, with D uncertain. Germline V gives CDR1 SGHVS, CDR2 FQNEAQ. CDR3 size: 15 residues. Trimming pared 8 bases from V and 3 bases from J, leaving 20 bases between.

This clonotype occurred a few times. This chain links TRBV12-3 or TRBV12-4 with TRBJ1-4; 9 nucleotides line up with TRBD1. V was clipped by 5 bases and J by 3 bases; unmatched bases: 4. CDR3 size: 15 residues. The chain's CDR3 is CASSPRQGANEKLFF. Here the CDR3 DNA reads TGTGCCAGCAGTCCCCGACAGGGGGCTAATGAAAAACTGTTTTTT.

As DNA, the CDR3 is TGTGCCAGCAGCCACCTGTCCGGGACGGCCCCACCCGAGCAGTACTTC. Translating gives CASSHLSGTAPPEQYF. The J gene is TRBJ2-7, the V gene TRBV7-2, with D perhaps given as TRBD1 or TRBD2 (5 bases each). Per germline, CDR1 SGHTA and CDR2 FQGNSA. The V end lost 5 bases, the J end lost 6 bases, and 23 bases lay between the germline ends. The CDR3 spans 16 residues.

The chain joins TRBV12-3 or TRBV12-4 to TRBJ2-4, with D hard to call. Trimming shortened V by 1 base and J by 2 bases, and 6 bases separated the two germline ends. The length of the CDR3 is 14 residues. The CDR3, as DNA: TGTGCCAGCAGTTTAGAGGGTTCCAAAAACATTCAGTACTTC. Protein: CASSLEGSKNIQYF.

This clonotype was seen ten or more times. V is TRBV6-4 and J is TRBJ2-3, with TRBD2 matching over 9 bases. With V trimmed by 8 bases and J by 4 bases, 10 bases remained unmatched. This CDR3 spans 15 amino acids. Per the germline V gene, CDR1 is MRHNA and CDR2 is SNTAGT. The CDR3 region has the DNA TGTGCCAGCGGCCCTGGGCGGGGGGGCCCAGATACGCAGTATTTT. It encodes CASGPGRGGPDTQYF.

The chain employs TRBV10-1 and TRBJ2-1; the match to TRBD2 covers 13 bases. The junction had 7 bases not matched to a gene; V was cut back by 0 bases and J by 8 bases. The germline V gene has CDR1 WNHNN and CDR2 SYGVQD (reference sequence). The CDR3 contains 17 residues. CDR3 coding DNA: TGCGCCAGCAGTGAGTCTCCCCGGACTAGCGGGAGTTATGAGCAGTTCTTC. It codes for CASSESPRTSGSYEQFF.

This sequence joins TRBV27 and TRBJ1-4; 7 bases align to TRBD1. The length of the CDR3 is 18 residues. Looked up from germline, CDR1 is MNHEY and CDR2 is SMNVEV (reference sequence). With 5 bases clipped from V and 0 bases from J, the junction kept 12 bases outside the gene matches. The CDR3 here is CASSGGQSSKSTNEKLFF. CDR3 nucleotides: TGTGCCAGCAGTGGGGGACAGTCCAGCAAATCAACTAATGAAAAACTGTTTTTT.

The V call is TRBV11-2, the J call TRBJ2-1; TRBD1 matches at 7 bases. CDR3 length: 16 residues. Germline V CDR1 and CDR2: SGHAT, FQNNGV. V lost 6 bases and J lost 13; bases outside the gene matches: 21. The CDR3 here is CASRTQRGPISRSQFF. The CDR3 DNA sequence: TGTGCCAGCAGGACTCAAAGGGGGCCTATTTCACGTAGTCAGTTCTTC.

The chain employs TRBV2 and TRBJ2-1, with D perhaps TRBD1 (6 bases). The CDR3 spans 18 residues. Trimming pared 0 bases from V and 0 bases from J, leaving 15 bases between. Germline CDR1 reads SNHLY; CDR2 reads FYNNEI. DNA for the CDR3: TGTGCCAGCAGTGAAGCGGGGTGGGGGCCCCCCTCCTACAATGAGCAGTTCTTC. Translated: CASSEAGWGPPSYNEQFF.

There are many counts of this clonotype. The genes are TRBV7-9 and TRBJ1-3, with D unresolved. The CDR3 is 15 amino acids. Deletions cut 1 base from V and 1 base from J, with 8 bases between. Germline V CDR1 and CDR2: SEHNR, FQNEAQ (reference sequence). The CDR3 DNA follows: TGTGCCAGCAGCTTAGGGTCATCTTCTGGAAACACCATATATTTT. As protein: CASSLGSSSGNTIYF. The complete variable domain, with remaining parts taken from reference TRBV7-9 and TRBJ1-3, reads DTGVSQNPRHKITKRGQNVTFRCDPISEHNRLYWYRQTLGQGPEFLTYFQNEAQLEKSRLLSDRFSAERPKGSFSTLEIQRTEQGDSAMYLCASSLGSSSGNTIYFGEGSWLTVV.

This clonotype was picked up many times. This chain links TRBV6-2 or TRBV6-3 with TRBJ1-6, with D unresolved. CDR3 length equals 15 residues. Germline CDR1 and CDR2: MNHEY and SVGEGT. Deletions cut 2 bases from V and 0 bases from J, with 5 bases between. The CDR3 nucleotides read TGTGCCAGCAGTTACCGGAGCTCCTATAATTCACCCCTCCACTTT. Translated, it gives CASSYRSSYNSPLHF.

This clonotype was seen repeatedly, ten times or more. The chain employs TRBV12-3 or TRBV12-4 and TRBJ2-5; D might be TRBD2 (6 bases). The CDR3 extends over 15 amino acids. V shed 4 bases and J shed 5 bases, with 17 bases lying between them. Here the CDR3 reads CASSSPGLPKETQYF. The CDR3 coding sequence is TGTGCCAGCAGTTCCCCGGGACTCCCTAAGGAGACCCAGTACTTC.

In this sample, this clonotype turned up many times. The chain links TRBV4-2 to TRBJ2-7; perhaps D is TRBD1 or TRBD2 (5 bases each). Germline V lookup: CDR1 LGHNA, CDR2 YNFKEQ. Between the trimmed V and J ends, which lost 1 base and 0 bases, there was a span of 10 bases. This CDR3 region has 15 residues. The DNA for the CDR3 is TGTGCCAGCAGCCAAGGAGAGGGGAGCTCCTACGAGCAGTACTTC. Protein sequence: CASSQGEGSSYEQYF.

The sample holds a few counts of this clonotype. This chain uses TRBV12-5 with TRBJ1-6, with D unclear. The V gene lost 6 bases and the J gene lost 6 bases, with 3 bases spanning the gap. Germline V gives CDR1 LGHNT, CDR2 FRNRAP. The CDR3 is 11 residues long. For the CDR3, the DNA is TGTGCTAGTGGGCTTAATTCACCCCTCCACTTT. It specifies CASGLNSPLHF. Full variable domain (missing parts from reference TRBV12-5 and TRBJ1-6): DARVTQTPRHKVTEMGQEVTMRCQPILGHNTVFWYRQTMMQGLELLAYFRNRAPLDDSGMPKDRFSAEMPDATLATLKIQPSEPRDSAVYFCASGLNSPLHFGNGTRLTVT.

This clonotype was observed many times. This sequence joins TRBV7-6 and TRBJ2-1; TRBD1 agrees at 9 bases. V lost 4 bases, J lost 5 bases, and 6 bases stayed unmatched. Germline CDR1 is SGHVS and CDR2 is FNYEAQ. This CDR3 has 15 amino acids. The CDR3, as DNA: TGTGCCAGCAGCTCTAGACAGGGGGAGAACAATGAGCAGTTCTTC. Translation: CASSSRQGENNEQFF.

This clonotype counts as medium-sized. The chain links TRBV5-5 to TRBJ1-5; D gene unclear. V dropped 1 base and J dropped 5 bases, with 19 bases sitting between them. Germline values: CDR1 SGHKS, CDR2 YYEKEE (reference sequence). The CDR3 totals 17 residues. CDR3 residues: CASSLTEVLSLDQPQHF. The CDR3 DNA follows: TGTGCCAGCAGCTTGACGGAAGTGTTAAGTCTAGATCAGCCCCAGCATTTT.

The genes are TRBV5-1 and TRBJ2-5, with D hard to call. From germline, CDR1 is SGHRS and CDR2 YFSETQ. The CDR3 extends over 14 amino acids. Trimming cost V 2 bases and J 4 bases, with 12 bases left between them. The CDR3 DNA follows: TGCGCCAGCAGCTTACCTAGAGGCGGAGAGACCCAGTACTTC. Protein sequence: CASSLPRGGETQYF.

This clonotype was detected many times. The chain is built from TRBV2 and TRBJ1-2, with D maybe TRBD1 (6 bases). The V gene's germline CDR1 is SNHLY and CDR2 FYNNEI. CDR3 size: 11 residues. V lost 6 bases and J lost 6, with 8 bases in between. CDR3 region: CASRQGDGYTF. The CDR3 region has the DNA TGTGCCAGCAGACAGGGAGATGGCTACACCTTC.

There are many counts of this clonotype. The rearrangement uses TRBV20-1 and TRBJ2-3, with 7 positions matching TRBD2. J was trimmed by 1 base and V by 2 bases; bases with no gene match: 9. Germline-derived CDR1 and CDR2 are DFQATT and SNEGSKA (reference sequence). This CDR3 is built from 16 residues. CDR3: CSARYPSGLRTDTQYF. For the CDR3, the DNA is TGCAGTGCTAGATATCCTAGCGGCCTACGCACAGATACGCAGTATTTT.

There are a few counts of this clonotype. The rearrangement uses TRBV20-1 and TRBJ2-5; D might be TRBD2 (6 bases). Germline V gene data show CDR1 as DFQATT and CDR2 as SNEGSKA (reference sequence). There are 13 residues in the CDR3. This CDR3 is CSAAGRSQETQYF. The DNA for the CDR3 is TGCAGCGCCGCGGGGCGGTCCCAAGAGACCCAGTACTTC.

The table lists this clonotype with many counts. This chain connects TRBV4-3 to TRBJ1-4, with D tentatively TRBD1 (5 bases). This CDR3 comprises 16 residues. V was trimmed by 0 bases and J by 5 bases, leaving 13 bases between them. Germline CDR1 and CDR2: LGHNA and YSLEER. CDR3 nucleotides: TGCGCCAGCAGCCAAGAGCAGGGAGGGAAAAATGAAAAACTGTTTTTT. It translates to CASSQEQGGKNEKLFF.

The CDR3 nucleotides read TGTGCCAGCAGCGTGACTAGCAAGGGCTACGAGCAGTACTTC. It codes for CASSVTSKGYEQYF. The chain links TRBV7-6 to TRBJ2-7; 7 bases align to TRBD2. The J segment lost 3 bases and the V segment lost 5 bases, leaving 7 bases of the junction unmatched. CDR3 size: 14 residues. Germline lookup yields CDR1 SGHVS and CDR2 FNYEAQ.

In this sample, this clonotype turned up many times. This chain connects TRBV6-4 to TRBJ2-2; TRBD1 matches 12 bases. This CDR3 has 18 amino acids. J lost 3 bases, V lost 3 bases, and 8 bases had no gene match. From germline, CDR1 is MRHNA and CDR2 SNTAGT. The DNA for the CDR3 is TGTGCCAGCAGTGAGTTCGCCGGGACAGGGGGCGACACCGGGGAGCTGTTTTTT. It specifies CASSEFAGTGGDTGELFF.

This clonotype was observed at least ten times. The chain is built from TRBV10-3 and TRBJ2-5; D is undetermined. Germline V gene sequence: CDR1 ENHRY, CDR2 SYGVKD. The CDR3 has 12 residues. V was clipped by 3 bases and J by 4 bases, with 6 bases between them. CDR3 residues: CAISDGRETQYF. For the CDR3, the DNA is TGTGCCATCAGTGACGGGCGAGAGACCCAGTACTTC.

The CDR3 sequence: CASSQATSGIYEQYF. CDR3 in DNA: TGTGCCAGCAGCCAAGCAACTAGCGGAATCTACGAGCAGTACTTC. The chain links TRBV4-2 to TRBJ2-7, with 8 bases lining up with TRBD2. J was trimmed by 3 bases and V by 1 base; bases with no gene match: 5. Germline CDR1 reads LGHNA; CDR2 reads YNFKEQ. CDR3 length equals 15 residues.

This clonotype was detected ten times or more. The V call is TRBV9, the J call TRBJ1-5, with TRBD1 matching 8 bases. V lost 2 bases to trimming and J lost 1 base; unmatched junction nucleotides: 5. The CDR3 consists of 16 residues. CDR1 SGDLS and CDR2 YYNGEE come from the germline V gene. CDR3 loop: CASSVGWDRSNQPQHF. CDR3 DNA sequence: TGTGCCAGCAGCGTGGGATGGGACAGGAGCAATCAGCCCCAGCATTTT.

The chain joins TRBV20-1 to TRBJ1-5; D unresolved. The CDR3 is made up of 16 amino acids. V lost 1 base and J lost 5, with 18 bases in between. The germline CDR1 and CDR2 sequences are DFQATT and SNEGSKA (reference sequence). CDR3 sequence reads: CSARVSGRGWDQPQHF. CDR3 DNA: TGCAGTGCTAGAGTGTCCGGGAGAGGGTGGGATCAGCCCCAGCATTTT.